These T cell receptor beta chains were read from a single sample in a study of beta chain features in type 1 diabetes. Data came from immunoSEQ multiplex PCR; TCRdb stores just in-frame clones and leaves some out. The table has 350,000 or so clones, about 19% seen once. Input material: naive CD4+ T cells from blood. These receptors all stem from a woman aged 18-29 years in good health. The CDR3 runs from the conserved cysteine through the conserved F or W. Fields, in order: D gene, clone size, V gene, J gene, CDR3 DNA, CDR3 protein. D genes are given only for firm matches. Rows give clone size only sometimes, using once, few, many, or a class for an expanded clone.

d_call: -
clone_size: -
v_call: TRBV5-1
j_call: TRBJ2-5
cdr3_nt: TGCGCCAGCAGCTTGGGAAGCGGGACCCAGTACTTC
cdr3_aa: CASSLGSGTQYF

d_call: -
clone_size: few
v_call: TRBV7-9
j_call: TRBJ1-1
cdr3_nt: TGTGCCAGCAATGAGCGCACTGAAGCTTTCTTT
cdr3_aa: CASNERTEAFF

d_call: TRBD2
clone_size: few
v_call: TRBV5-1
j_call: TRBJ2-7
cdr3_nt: TGCGCCAGCAGCTGGCGACCGGGAGGGATCCACGAGCAGTACTTC
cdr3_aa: CASSWRPGGIHEQYF

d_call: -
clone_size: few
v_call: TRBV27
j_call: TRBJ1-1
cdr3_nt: TGTGCCAGCAGTCCCCCCCCGGGGAAGACTGAAGCTTTCTTT
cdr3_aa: CASSPPPGKTEAFF

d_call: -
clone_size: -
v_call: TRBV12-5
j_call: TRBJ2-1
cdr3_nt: TGTGCTAGTGGTTTGTACTGGACAGAGCAGTTCTTC
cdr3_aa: CASGLYWTEQFF

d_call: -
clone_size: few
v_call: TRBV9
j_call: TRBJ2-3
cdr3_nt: TGTGCCAGCAGCGTTAGCGGCAGTCCAGATACGCAGTATTTT
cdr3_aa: CASSVSGSPDTQYF

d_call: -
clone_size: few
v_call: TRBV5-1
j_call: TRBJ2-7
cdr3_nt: TGCGCCAGCAGCTCCCAGGGGTACGAGCAGTACTTC
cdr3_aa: CASSSQGYEQYF

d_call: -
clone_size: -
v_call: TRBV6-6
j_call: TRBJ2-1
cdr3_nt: TGTGCCAGCAGCCCCTCCTCCGATGAGCAGTTCTTC
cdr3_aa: CASSPSSDEQFF

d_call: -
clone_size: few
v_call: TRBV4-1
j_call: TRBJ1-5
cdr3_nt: TGCGCCAGCAGCCATACGGGACTGCTGCGGCCCCAGCATTTT
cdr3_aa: CASSHTGLLRPQHF

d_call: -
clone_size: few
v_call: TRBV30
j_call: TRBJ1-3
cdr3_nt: TGTGCCTGGACCCGAGGGGGGGCCGGAAACACCATATATTTT
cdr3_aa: CAWTRGGAGNTIYF

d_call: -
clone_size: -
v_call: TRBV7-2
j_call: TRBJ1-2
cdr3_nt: TGTGCCAGCAGCCAGGGTTCCCTTGGCTATGGCTACACCTTC
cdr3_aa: CASSQGSLGYGYTF

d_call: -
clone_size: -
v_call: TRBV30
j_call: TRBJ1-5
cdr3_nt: TGTGCCTGGAGTTTGGGAGGCGAGCAGCCCCAGCATTTT
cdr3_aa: CAWSLGGEQPQHF

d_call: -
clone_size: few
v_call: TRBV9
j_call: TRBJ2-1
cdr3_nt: TGTGCCAGCAGCTCCGAGGGAGGTTTTATGGGGGAGCAGTTCTTC
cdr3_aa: CASSSEGGFMGEQFF

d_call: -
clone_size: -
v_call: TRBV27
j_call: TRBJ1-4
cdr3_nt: TGTGCCAGCAGTCTAAGGGGGACTAATGAAAAACTGTTTTTT
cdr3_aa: CASSLRGTNEKLFF

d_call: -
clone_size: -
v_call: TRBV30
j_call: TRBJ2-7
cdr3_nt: TGTGCCTGGAGCCCTGGGGGGGCCAGTTCCTACGAGCAGTACTTC
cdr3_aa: CAWSPGGASSYEQYF

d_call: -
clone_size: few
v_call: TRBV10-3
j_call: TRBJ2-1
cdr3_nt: TGTGCCATCAGTGATAAGGGGAACAATGAGCAGTTCTTC
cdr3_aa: CAISDKGNNEQFF

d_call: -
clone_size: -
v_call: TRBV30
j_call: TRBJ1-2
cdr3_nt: TGTGCCTGGACTCCTGGGGGGGTCTTGAAGTTTTTCAAACATGGCTACACCTTC
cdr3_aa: CAWTPGGVLKFFKHGYTF

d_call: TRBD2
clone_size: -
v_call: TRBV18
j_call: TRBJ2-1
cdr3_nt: TGTGCCAGCTCACAACATTCCGGGACTAGCGGGAGCATTGAGCAGTTCTTC
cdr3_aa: CASSQHSGTSGSIEQFF

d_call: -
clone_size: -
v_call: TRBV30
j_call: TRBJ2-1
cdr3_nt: TGTGCCTTCCACCCTAGGAATGAGCAGTTCTTC
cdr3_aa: CAFHPRNEQFF

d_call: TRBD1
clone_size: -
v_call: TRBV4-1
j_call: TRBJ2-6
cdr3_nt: TGCGCCAGCAGCCAGGAGACAGGGGTAGCCAACGTCCTGACTTTC
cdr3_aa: CASSQETGVANVLTF

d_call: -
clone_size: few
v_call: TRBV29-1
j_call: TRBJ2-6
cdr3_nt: TGCAGCGTTGGGTCTCCAGGAACCCTAAACGTCCTGACTTTC
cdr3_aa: CSVGSPGTLNVLTF

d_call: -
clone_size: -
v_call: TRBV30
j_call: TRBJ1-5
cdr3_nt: TGTGCCTGGGCTCAGGGAATCAATCAGCCCCAGCATTTT
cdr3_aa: CAWAQGINQPQHF

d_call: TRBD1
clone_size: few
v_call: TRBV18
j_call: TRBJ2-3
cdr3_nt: TGTGCCAGCTCGCCCGGACAGGTTAGCACAGATACGCAGTATTTT
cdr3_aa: CASSPGQVSTDTQYF

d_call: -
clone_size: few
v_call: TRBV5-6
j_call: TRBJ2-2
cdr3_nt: TGTGCCAGCAGCTTGGGGGGACTGAACACCGGGGAGCTGTTTTTT
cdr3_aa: CASSLGGLNTGELFF

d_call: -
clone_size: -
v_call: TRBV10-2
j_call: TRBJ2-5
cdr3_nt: TGCGCCAGCAGTGAAGGGGTTGGAGAGACCCAGTACTTC
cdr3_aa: CASSEGVGETQYF

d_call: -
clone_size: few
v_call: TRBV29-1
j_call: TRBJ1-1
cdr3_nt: TGCAGCGTTGTTCGGCGGTCGAACACTGAAGCTTTCTTT
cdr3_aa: CSVVRRSNTEAFF

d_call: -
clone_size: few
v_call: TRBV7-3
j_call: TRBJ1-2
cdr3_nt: TGTGCCAGCAGCCAATCCGGGAGTAACTATGGCTACACCTTC
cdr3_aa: CASSQSGSNYGYTF